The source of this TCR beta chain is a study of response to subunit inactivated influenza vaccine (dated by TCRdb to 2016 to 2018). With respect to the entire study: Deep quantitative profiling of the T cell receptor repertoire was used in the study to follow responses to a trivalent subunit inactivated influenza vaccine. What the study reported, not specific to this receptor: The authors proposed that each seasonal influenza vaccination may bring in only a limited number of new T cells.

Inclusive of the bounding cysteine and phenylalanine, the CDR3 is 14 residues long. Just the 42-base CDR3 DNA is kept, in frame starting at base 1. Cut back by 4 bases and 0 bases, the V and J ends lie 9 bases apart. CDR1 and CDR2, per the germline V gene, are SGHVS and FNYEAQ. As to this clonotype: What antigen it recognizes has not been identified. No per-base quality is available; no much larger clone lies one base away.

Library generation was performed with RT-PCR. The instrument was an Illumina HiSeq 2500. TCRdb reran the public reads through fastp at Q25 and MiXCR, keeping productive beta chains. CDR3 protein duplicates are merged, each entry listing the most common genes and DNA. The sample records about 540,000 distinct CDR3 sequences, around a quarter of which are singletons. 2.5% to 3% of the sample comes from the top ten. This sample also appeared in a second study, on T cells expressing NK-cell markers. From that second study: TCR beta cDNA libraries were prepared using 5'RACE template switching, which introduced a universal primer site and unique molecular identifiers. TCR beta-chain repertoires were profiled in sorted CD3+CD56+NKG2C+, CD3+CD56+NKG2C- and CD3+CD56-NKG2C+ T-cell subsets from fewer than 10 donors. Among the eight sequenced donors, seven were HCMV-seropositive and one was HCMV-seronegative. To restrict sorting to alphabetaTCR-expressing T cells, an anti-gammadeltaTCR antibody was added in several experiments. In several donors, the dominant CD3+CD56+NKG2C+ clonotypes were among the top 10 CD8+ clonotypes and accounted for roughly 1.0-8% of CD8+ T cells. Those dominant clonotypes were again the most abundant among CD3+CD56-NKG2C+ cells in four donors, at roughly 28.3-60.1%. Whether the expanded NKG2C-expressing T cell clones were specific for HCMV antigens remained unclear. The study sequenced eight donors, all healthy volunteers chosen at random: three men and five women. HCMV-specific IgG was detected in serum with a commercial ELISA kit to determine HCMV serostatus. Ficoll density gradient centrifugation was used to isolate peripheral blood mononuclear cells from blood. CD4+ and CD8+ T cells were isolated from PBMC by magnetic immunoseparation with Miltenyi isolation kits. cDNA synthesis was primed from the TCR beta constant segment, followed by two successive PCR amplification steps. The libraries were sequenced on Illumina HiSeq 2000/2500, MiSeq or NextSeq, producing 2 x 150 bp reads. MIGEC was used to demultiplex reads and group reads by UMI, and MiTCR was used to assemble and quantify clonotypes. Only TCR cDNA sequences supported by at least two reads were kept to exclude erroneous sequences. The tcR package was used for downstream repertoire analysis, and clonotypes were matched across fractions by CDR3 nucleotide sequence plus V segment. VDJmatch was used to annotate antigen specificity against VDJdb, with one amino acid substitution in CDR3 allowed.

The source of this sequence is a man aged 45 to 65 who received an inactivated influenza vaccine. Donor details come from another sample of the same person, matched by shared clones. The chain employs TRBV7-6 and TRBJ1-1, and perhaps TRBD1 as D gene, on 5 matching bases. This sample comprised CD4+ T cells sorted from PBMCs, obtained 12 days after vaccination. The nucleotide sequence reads TGTGCCAGCAGCTCACAGGACATGAACACTGAAGCTTTCTTT. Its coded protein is CASSSQDMNTEAFF.